These 10 T cell receptor beta chains originate from one sample sequenced in a study of blood T cells in healthy people across ages. For the second PCR, which ran for roughly 7 to 11 cycles, a sample-barcoded 5' primer and a J-beta primer mix were used. TCRdb redid the calling of the 5' RACE reads with MiXCR, one entry per CDR3 protein. The sample includes approximately 1,100,000 distinct CDR3 sequences, around 43% of them seen just once. Sequencing was done on a sample of blood. Source of these receptors: a woman aged 55-75 years in good health.

A few counts support this clonotype. In DNA, the CDR3 is TGTGCCAGCAGCGTAGGGGGGGCTTTGGGGGAGCAGTACTTC. Protein sequence: CASSVGGALGEQYF. This chain joins TRBV9 and TRBJ2-7; D could derive from TRBD1 or TRBD2 (6 bases each). Germline assignment: CDR1 SGDLS and CDR2 YYNGEE. This CDR3 has 14 residues. V shed 0 bases and J shed 7 bases, with 14 bases lying between them.

The rearrangement links TRBV4-2 to TRBJ2-1; D is undetermined. The ends were cut back, 1 base at V and 8 bases at J, with 18 bases in the middle. In germline, CDR1 is LGHNA, CDR2 YNFKEQ. CDR3 length: 16 residues. The CDR3, as DNA: TGTGCCAGCAGCCAAGGGCAGCACTTCCCCGGCGATGAGCAGTTCTTC. Residues: CASSQGQHFPGDEQFF.

This clonotype was recorded at least ten times. This chain connects TRBV20-1 to TRBJ2-5; D is undetermined. Looked up from germline, CDR1 is DFQATT and CDR2 is SNEGSKA (reference sequence). Trimming stripped 4 bases from V and 5 bases from J, with 11 bases between. The CDR3 is 12 amino acids. The CDR3 here is CSATRSPETQYF. The DNA of the CDR3 is TGCAGTGCTACCCGTAGCCCGGAGACCCAGTACTTC.

This clonotype has at least ten counts. This sequence joins TRBV29-1 and TRBJ2-5, with unresolved D. The CDR3 runs 12 residues. The germline CDR1 and CDR2 sequences are SQVTM and ANQGSEA. Trimming took off 0 bases at V and 5 bases at J, with 7 bases between the two ends. The CDR3 reads CSVEEGLETQYF. CDR3 bases: TGCAGCGTTGAAGAGGGTTTGGAGACCCAGTACTTC.

The table lists this clonotype with many counts. The rearrangement links TRBV5-1 to TRBJ2-2; 8 bases align to TRBD2. V dropped 4 bases and J dropped 9; count of bases not matched to a gene: 5. The germline V gene has CDR1 SGHRS and CDR2 YFSETQ. This CDR3 region has 13 residues. DNA for the CDR3: TGCGCCAGCAGCATGGGACTAGTGCGGGAGCTGTTTTTT. This encodes CASSMGLVRELFF.

The table lists this clonotype with many counts. V gene TRBV7-2 combines with J gene TRBJ2-7; TRBD1 aligns across 7 bases. The V segment lost 4 bases and the J segment 2 bases; nucleotides outside the gene matches: 8. Germline CDR1 and CDR2: SGHTA and FQGNSA. The CDR3 length is 15 residues. The CDR3 region is CASSSTGSYAYEQYF. The CDR3, as DNA: TGTGCCAGCAGCTCGACAGGGTCCTACGCCTACGAGCAGTACTTC.

CDR3 residues: CASSQPPQDRGDEQFF. The CDR3 coding sequence is TGTGCCAGCAGTCAACCTCCTCAGGACAGGGGCGATGAGCAGTTCTTC. The chain uses TRBV28 and TRBJ2-1, with TRBD1 matching 9 bases. V lost 5 bases to trimming and J lost 8 bases; unmatched junction nucleotides: 13. Germline CDR1 reads MDHEN; CDR2 reads SYDVKM. The CDR3 loop spans 16 amino acids.

The J gene is TRBJ2-7, the V gene TRBV28; TRBD1 agrees at 7 bases. J gave up 2 bases and V 5 bases, and 6 bases lay outside the gene matches. Germline V gene data show CDR1 as MDHEN and CDR2 as SYDVKM. This CDR3 has 14 amino acids. Written as DNA, the CDR3 is TGTGCCAGCAGTGTCCCCGGACAGGCCTACGAGCAGTACTTC. Translating it yields CASSVPGQAYEQYF. The full variable domain, rest sourced from reference TRBV28 and TRBJ2-7, is DVKVTQSSRYLVKRTGEKVFLECVQDMDHENMFWYRQDPGLGLRLIYFSYDVKMKEKGDIPEGYSVSREKKERFSLILESASTNQTSMYLCASSVPGQAYEQYFGPGTRLTVT.

The chain is built from TRBV7-2 and TRBJ2-3, with D maybe TRBD2 (5 bases). Per germline, CDR1 SGHTA and CDR2 FQGNSA. The CDR3 spans 15 residues. Trimming left V 5 bases short and J 6 bases short, with 18 bases between. The CDR3 region is CASSAGGGFLDTQYF. DNA of the CDR3: TGTGCCAGCAGCGCAGGTGGAGGCTTCTTGGATACGCAGTATTTT.

There are a few counts of this clonotype. The gene calls are TRBV10-3 and TRBJ1-1; D unclear. CDR1 is ENHRY, CDR2 SYGVKD, per germline. V lost 6 bases and J lost 2, with 10 bases in between. CDR3 length equals 13 residues. CDR3 loop: CAIRRRQNTEAFF. The CDR3 coding sequence is TGTGCCATCAGACGTCGGCAAAACACTGAAGCTTTCTTT.